This is a list of T cell receptor beta chains from one sample in a study of cytomegalovirus exposure and HLA in healthy donors. Profiled with immunoSEQ multiplex PCR; TCRdb holds only in-frame clones, not every one. Among approximately 100,000 clones listed, less than 70% were seen once. Sequenced material: PBMCs. The receptors were gathered from a female donor in good health and CMV-seronegative. Each CDR3 is given with its conserved first and last residue. Each record gives: CDR3 length, D gene, V gene, J gene, clone size, CDR3 DNA, CDR3 protein. A D gene is named only where the DNA matches it firmly. A clone size is listed for some rows: how often the clone was seen (once, few, many), or a class if it is expanded.

16	TRBD1	TRBV6-5	TRBJ2-2	.	TGTGCCAGCAGTTACCTCGGACAGGGGGCTGGCGGGGAGCTGTTTTTT	CASSYLGQGAGGELFF
14	TRBD2	TRBV27	TRBJ2-1	.	TGTGCCAGCAGTTTTGTAGCGGGGCACGATGAGCAGTTCTTC	CASSFVAGHDEQFF
13	.	TRBV11-3	TRBJ2-7	.	TGTGCCAGCAGCTTAGTAGCGTCCTACGAGCAGTACTTC	CASSLVASYEQYF
16	TRBD1	TRBV27	TRBJ1-5	once	TGTGCCAGCTCTGTGGCAGGGGGAAGCAGCAATCAGCCCCAGCATTTT	CASSVAGGSSNQPQHF
15	.	TRBV28	TRBJ2-1	.	TGTGCCAGCACCCCCCTCGCGAGCTCCTACAATGAGCAGTTCTTC	CASTPLASSYNEQFF
14	TRBD1	TRBV14	TRBJ1-2	.	TGTGCCAGCAGCCAATTAGGGGGCAGCTATGGCTACACCTTC	CASSQLGGSYGYTF
14	.	TRBV7-7	TRBJ2-2	few	TGTGCTAGCAGCTTAAGCGGGAACACCGGGGAGCTGTTTTTT	CASSLSGNTGELFF
13	TRBD2	TRBV6-1	TRBJ2-7	.	TGTGCCAGCATGCGGGAGGACTCCTACGAGCAGTACTTC	CASMREDSYEQYF
12	.	TRBV5-6	TRBJ1-1	.	TGTGCCAGCAGCTTGGGGGCAGCCAAAGCTTTCTTT	CASSLGAAKAFF
15	TRBD1	TRBV14	TRBJ2-7	.	TGTGCCAGCAGCACGGACAGGGGCCTCTTCAACGAGCAGTACTTC	CASSTDRGLFNEQYF
14	TRBD1	TRBV28	TRBJ2-7	few	TGTGCCAGCAGTTTCTGGACAGGGCCAAACGAGCAGTACTTC	CASSFWTGPNEQYF
14	.	TRBV15	TRBJ2-3	.	TGTGCCACCAGCGCCGACAGGTTCGGGGATACGCAGTATTTT	CATSADRFGDTQYF
15	TRBD1	TRBV10-3	TRBJ1-5	.	TGTGCCATCAGAGCTACAGGGGCGGGAAATCAGCCCCAGCATTTT	CAIRATGAGNQPQHF
16	TRBD1	TRBV5-1	TRBJ2-2	.	TGCGCCAGCAGCAAGACAGGGGTGCCGAACACCGGGGAGCTGTTTTTT	CASSKTGVPNTGELFF
16	TRBD2	TRBV28	TRBJ2-3	few	TGTGCCAGCAGTTTATGGGGGACTAGTTCGGCAGATACGCAGTATTTT	CASSLWGTSSADTQYF
14	TRBD1	TRBV7-2	TRBJ1-2	once	TGTGCCAGCAGCCCGGACAGGGGCCAAAAAGGCTACACCTTC	CASSPDRGQKGYTF
13	.	TRBV13	TRBJ2-7	.	TGTGCCAGCAGCTTACTGGGGAGCTACGAGCAGTACTTC	CASSLLGSYEQYF
13	TRBD1	TRBV6-6	TRBJ2-5	few	TGTGCCAGCACATCCGACAGGGGGGAGACCCAGTACTTC	CASTSDRGETQYF
16	.	TRBV25-1	TRBJ2-1	.	TGTGCCAGCAGTGAAGTCGGTCAGGGAAGGGACAATGAGCAGTTCTTC	CASSEVGQGRDNEQFF
12	.	TRBV5-6	TRBJ1-5	.	TGTGCCAGCAGCTTGGGGTCGGAGCCCCAGCATTTT	CASSLGSEPQHF
15	.	TRBV5-1	TRBJ1-4	.	TGCGCCAGCAGCTTGAACAGGCTGCTTAATGAAAAACTGTTTTTT	CASSLNRLLNEKLFF
15	.	TRBV14	TRBJ2-1	.	TGTGCCAGCAGCCCATTCGGGACTGGCTACAGTGAGCAGTTCTTC	CASSPFGTGYSEQFF